These T cell receptor beta chains were read from a single sample in a study of T cells in tumors after PD-1 blockade. Only in-frame clones appear in the TCRdb table, and some are missing; sequencing was by immunoSEQ multiplex PCR. This sample yields over 1,500 clones, of which less than 75% are seen a single time; about 39% belongs to the top ten. Specimen: tumor tissue, collected before anti-PD-1 treatment. These receptor sequences come from a human donor with cutaneous squamous cell carcinoma. The CDR3 runs from the conserved cysteine through the conserved F or W. Fields, in order: CDR3 DNA, CDR3 protein, clone size, V gene, J gene, D gene. D genes are given only for firm matches. Rows may omit the clone size; those that give it use once, few, many or a size class.

DNA: TGTGCCAGCAGCCGGACGGACCGGGGCCCTCAAGATACGCAGTATTTT
CDR3: CASSRTDRGPQDTQYF
size: .
V: TRBV7-9
J: TRBJ2-3
D: .

DNA: TGTGCCAGCTCACCCGTGTCAGGGCGGAACACCGGGGAGCTGTTTTTT
CDR3: CASSPVSGRNTGELFF
size: .
V: TRBV18
J: TRBJ2-2
D: .

DNA: TGTGCCAGCAGCCCGAGACAGGGAAGGGGCAATGAGCAGTTCTTC
CDR3: CASSPRQGRGNEQFF
size: .
V: TRBV4-2
J: TRBJ2-1
D: TRBD1

DNA: TGTGCCAGTAGTAAGCCCTCCACAGATACGCAGTATTTT
CDR3: CASSKPSTDTQYF
size: few
V: TRBV19
J: TRBJ2-3
D: .

DNA: TGTGCCAGCAGCCAGGTGGGGTCGAAACAGCCCCAGCATTTT
CDR3: CASSQVGSKQPQHF
size: .
V: TRBV3-1/TRBV3-2
J: TRBJ1-5
D: .

DNA: TGTGCCAGCAGCGTGGCGGGGTACCATAATTCACCCCTCCACTTT
CDR3: CASSVAGYHNSPLHF
size: .
V: TRBV9
J: TRBJ1-6
D: .

DNA: TGCGCCAGCACCCCGGAAGGGGGCAGGTACGAGCAGTACTTC
CDR3: CASTPEGGRYEQYF
size: .
V: TRBV5-1
J: TRBJ2-7
D: TRBD1

DNA: TGCGCCAGCAGCTTGGGGGCGCAAACTGGGGCCAACGTCCTGACTTTC
CDR3: CASSLGAQTGANVLTF
size: .
V: TRBV5-1
J: TRBJ2-6
D: .

DNA: TGTGCCAGCACCACGGACAGAAACTACGAGCAGTACTTC
CDR3: CASTTDRNYEQYF
size: .
V: TRBV2
J: TRBJ2-7
D: .

DNA: TGTGCCAGCAGCGAGGGGACTAGCGGGGGAGTCGGAGAGACCCAGTACTTC
CDR3: CASSEGTSGGVGETQYF
size: .
V: TRBV9
J: TRBJ2-5
D: TRBD2

DNA: TGTGCCAGCAGTGAATATAGGGGAACCTACAATGAGCAGTTCTTC
CDR3: CASSEYRGTYNEQFF
size: .
V: TRBV2
J: TRBJ2-1
D: .

DNA: TGTGCCGGCAGCCAACCCGGACAGAGCGAGCAGTACTTC
CDR3: CAGSQPGQSEQYF
size: once
V: TRBV3-1/TRBV3-2
J: TRBJ2-7
D: .

DNA: TGTGCCAGCAGCGTAGGTGGGACTACCGTCACAGATACGCAGTATTTT
CDR3: CASSVGGTTVTDTQYF
size: .
V: TRBV9
J: TRBJ2-3
D: TRBD2

DNA: TGCGCCAGCAGCTCTTTATTCGGAGGATCCTTGGGGACAGATACGCAGTATTTT
CDR3: CASSSLFGGSLGTDTQYF
size: .
V: TRBV5-1
J: TRBJ2-3
D: .

DNA: TGTGCCAGTAGTACCGGGCTCCAGGGGGCGCACACTGAAGCTTTCTTT
CDR3: CASSTGLQGAHTEAFF
size: .
V: TRBV19
J: TRBJ1-1
D: TRBD1

DNA: TGTGCCAGCAGCTTAGCCGGGGACAATGAGCAGTTCTTC
CDR3: CASSLAGDNEQFF
size: .
V: TRBV7-9
J: TRBJ2-1
D: .

DNA: TGTGCCAGCAGCCCACTCCCCGGGGCGGGAGAAGCTTTCTTT
CDR3: CASSPLPGAGEAFF
size: .
V: TRBV7-6
J: TRBJ1-1
D: .

DNA: TGTGCCAGCAGTGGACAGGGGCTTGGTGGCTACACCTTC
CDR3: CASSGQGLGGYTF
size: .
V: TRBV28
J: TRBJ1-2
D: TRBD1

DNA: TGTGCCAGCAGCACCCAACCGACGGGGACACGAAAGGATGCGAGCTCTGGAAACACCATATATTTT
CDR3: CASSTQPTGTRKDASSGNTIYF
size: .
V: TRBV21-1
J: TRBJ1-3
D: .

DNA: TGTGCCAGCAGCTCCTTTTTACCCCCCAGCGAGCAGTACTTC
CDR3: CASSSFLPPSEQYF
size: .
V: TRBV7-9
J: TRBJ2-7
D: .

DNA: TGTGCCAGCAGCCCCACGACAGGGTTGAGGTACACCTTC
CDR3: CASSPTTGLRYTF
size: .
V: TRBV9
J: TRBJ1-2
D: TRBD1

DNA: TGCAGCGCCCGGGATCAAGAGACCCAGTACTTC
CDR3: CSARDQETQYF
size: few
V: TRBV29-1
J: TRBJ2-5
D: .

DNA: TGTGCCAGCATTCAGGGGCCGAAGCCCATCAGGGGGCAGTTCTTC
CDR3: CASIQGPKPIRGQFF
size: .
V: TRBV2
J: TRBJ2-1
D: .

DNA: TGTGCCAGCAGACAGGGGGCCAAAAACATTCAGTACTTC
CDR3: CASRQGAKNIQYF
size: once
V: TRBV7-3
J: TRBJ2-4
D: TRBD1

DNA: TGTGCCAGCAGCAAATGCGGAGGGTTTTACGAGCAGTACTTC
CDR3: CASSKCGGFYEQYF
size: .
V: TRBV21-1
J: TRBJ2-7
D: .

DNA: TGTGCCAGCAGCAAGGGCGGGGAGGCCTACAATGAGCAGTTCTTC
CDR3: CASSKGGEAYNEQFF
size: few
V: TRBV7-2
J: TRBJ2-1
D: .

DNA: TGTGCCACCAGTGACCCCCGGCAGGGACGAGGTTATGGCTACACCTTC
CDR3: CATSDPRQGRGYGYTF
size: once
V: TRBV24-1
J: TRBJ1-2
D: .

DNA: TGTGCCAGCAGCTTAAGGTCTAGCGGGGGCGATGAGCAGTTCTTC
CDR3: CASSLRSSGGDEQFF
size: few
V: TRBV7-8
J: TRBJ2-1
D: TRBD2

DNA: TGTGCCAGCAGTTCGTGGGCGGGACAGAGGAGCAATGAGCAGTTCTTC
CDR3: CASSSWAGQRSNEQFF
size: few
V: TRBV27
J: TRBJ2-1
D: .

DNA: TGTGCCAGCAGCTTACAGACAGGATGGGATCAGCCCCAGCATTTT
CDR3: CASSLQTGWDQPQHF
size: .
V: TRBV7-2
J: TRBJ1-5
D: .

DNA: TGTGCCAGCAGCCAAGGTGCCCAGGGGTGGAATGAGCAGTTCTTC
CDR3: CASSQGAQGWNEQFF
size: few
V: TRBV3-1/TRBV3-2
J: TRBJ2-1
D: .